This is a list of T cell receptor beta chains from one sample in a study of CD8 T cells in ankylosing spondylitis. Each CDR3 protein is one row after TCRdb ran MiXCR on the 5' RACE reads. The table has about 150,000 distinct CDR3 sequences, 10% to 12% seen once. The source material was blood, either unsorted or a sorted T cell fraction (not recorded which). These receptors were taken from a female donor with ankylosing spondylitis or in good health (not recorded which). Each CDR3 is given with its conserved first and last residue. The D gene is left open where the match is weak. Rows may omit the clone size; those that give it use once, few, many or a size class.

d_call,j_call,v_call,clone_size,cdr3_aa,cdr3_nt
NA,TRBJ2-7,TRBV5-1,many,CASSLEGGTVDEQYF,TGCGCCAGCAGCTTGGAAGGGGGGACGGTGGACGAGCAGTACTTC
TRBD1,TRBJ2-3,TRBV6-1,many,CASSPGQSTDTQYF,TGTGCCAGCAGCCCGGGACAGAGCACAGATACGCAGTATTTT
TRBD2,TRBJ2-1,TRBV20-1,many,CSATGSGRMNEQFF,TGCAGTGCTACGGGTAGCGGGAGGATGAATGAGCAGTTCTTC
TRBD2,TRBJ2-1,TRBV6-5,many,CASSYGGRANGEQFF,TGTGCCAGCAGTTACGGCGGGAGGGCCAATGGTGAGCAGTTCTTC
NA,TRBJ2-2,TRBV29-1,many,CSASSANTGELFF,TGCAGCGCCAGCAGCGCGAACACCGGGGAGCTGTTTTTT
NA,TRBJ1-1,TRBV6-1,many,CASTLSSKNTEAFF,TGTGCCAGCACCCTCAGCAGTAAAAACACTGAAGCTTTCTTT
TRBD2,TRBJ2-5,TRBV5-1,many,CASSTVLAGGEETQYF,TGCGCCAGCAGCACCGTTCTAGCGGGGGGAGAAGAGACCCAGTACTTC
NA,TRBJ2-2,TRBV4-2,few,CASSPRRSNTGELFF,TGTGCCAGCAGCCCCCGGCGATCCAACACCGGGGAGCTGTTTTTT
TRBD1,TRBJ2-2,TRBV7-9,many,CASRPGTVNTGELFF,TGTGCCAGCAGACCCGGGACAGTCAACACCGGGGAGCTGTTTTTT
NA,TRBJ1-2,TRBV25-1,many,CASSEGQNYGYTF,TGTGCCAGCAGTGAAGGACAGAACTATGGCTACACCTTC
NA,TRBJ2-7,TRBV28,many,CAIQGPSYEQYF,TGTGCCATCCAGGGTCCCTCCTACGAGCAGTACTTC
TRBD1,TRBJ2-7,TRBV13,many,CASSLGPGTGTGEQYF,TGTGCCAGCAGCTTAGGCCCCGGGACAGGGACCGGAGAGCAGTACTTC
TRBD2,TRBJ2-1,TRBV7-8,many,CASSLATSGSVYEQFF,TGTGCCAGCAGCTTAGCTACTAGCGGGAGTGTGTATGAGCAGTTCTTC
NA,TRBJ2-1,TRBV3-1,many,CASSQADQRRNNEQFF,TGTGCCAGCAGCCAAGCAGACCAGCGAAGGAACAATGAGCAGTTCTTC
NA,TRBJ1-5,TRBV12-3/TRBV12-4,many,CASSFGRDQPQHF,TGTGCCAGCAGTTTTGGTCGGGATCAGCCCCAGCATTTT
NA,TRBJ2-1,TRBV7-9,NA,CASSLGGPTYNEQFF,TGTGCCAGCAGCTTGGGGGGGCCAACCTACAATGAGCAGTTCTTC